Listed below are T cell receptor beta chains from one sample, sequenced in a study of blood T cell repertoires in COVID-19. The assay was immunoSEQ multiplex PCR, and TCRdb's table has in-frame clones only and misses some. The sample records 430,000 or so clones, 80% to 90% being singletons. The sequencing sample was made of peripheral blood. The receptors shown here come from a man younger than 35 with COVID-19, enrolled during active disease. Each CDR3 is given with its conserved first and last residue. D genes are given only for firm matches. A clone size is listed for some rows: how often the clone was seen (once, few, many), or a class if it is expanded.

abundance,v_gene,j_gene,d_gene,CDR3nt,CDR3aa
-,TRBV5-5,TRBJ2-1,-,TGTGCCAGCAGCTTGCGAAGCGACTACAATGAGCAGTTCTTC,CASSLRSDYNEQFF
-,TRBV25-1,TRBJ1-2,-,TGTGCCAGCAGTGACCTGACAGGAAACTATGGCTACACCTTC,CASSDLTGNYGYTF
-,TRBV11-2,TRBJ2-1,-,TGTGCCAGCAGCCGACTTAATGAGCAGTTCTTC,CASSRLNEQFF
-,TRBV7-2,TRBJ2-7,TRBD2,TGTGCCAGCAGCCCCCGAGCTAGCGGGGCCTACGAGCAGTACTTC,CASSPRASGAYEQYF
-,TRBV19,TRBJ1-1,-,TGTGCCAGTAGTCGACAGAACACTGAAGCTTTCTTT,CASSRQNTEAFF
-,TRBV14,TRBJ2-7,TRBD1,TGTGCCAGCAGCCAAGTAGGGACAGGGTCTTCCTACGAGCAGTACTTC,CASSQVGTGSSYEQYF
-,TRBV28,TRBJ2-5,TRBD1,TGTGCCAGCAGTTTATCGGACAGGTTGGAGACCCAGTACTTC,CASSLSDRLETQYF
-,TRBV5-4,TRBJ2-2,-,TGTGCCAGCAGCCAACCAAGCAAAACGAACACCGGGGAGCTGTTTTTT,CASSQPSKTNTGELFF
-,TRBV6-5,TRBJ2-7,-,TGTGCCAGCAGGGCAATTGGTAATAGTAACAGCGAGCAGTACTTC,CASRAIGNSNSEQYF
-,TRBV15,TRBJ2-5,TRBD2,TGTGCCACCAGCAGAGAGCCAGGGAGGGAAGAGACCCAGTACTTC,CATSREPGREETQYF
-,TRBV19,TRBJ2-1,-,TGTGCCAGTAGCCATACCCCAGCGTACTCCTACAATGAGCAGTTCTTC,CASSHTPAYSYNEQFF
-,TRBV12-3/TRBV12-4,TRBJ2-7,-,TGTGCCAGCAGTTTCGGGGGAATTGGCGAGCAGTACTTC,CASSFGGIGEQYF
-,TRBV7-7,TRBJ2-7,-,TGTGCTAGCAGCCGAGGGAGCCACGGGGAGCAGTACTTC,CASSRGSHGEQYF
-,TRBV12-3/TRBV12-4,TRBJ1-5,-,TGTGCCAGCAGTTTTAGTCTAAATCAGCCCCAGCATTTT,CASSFSLNQPQHF
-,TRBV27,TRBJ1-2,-,TGTGCCAGCAGCGATTCAACCCCAGGGGCTGATGGCTACACCTTC,CASSDSTPGADGYTF
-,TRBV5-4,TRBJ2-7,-,TGTGCCAGCAGCTTGGTTCGGGGGGCGCGGGACGAGCAGTACTTC,CASSLVRGARDEQYF
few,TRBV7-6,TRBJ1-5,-,TGTGCCAGCAGCTCTGGACTAAATCAGCCCCAGCATTTT,CASSSGLNQPQHF
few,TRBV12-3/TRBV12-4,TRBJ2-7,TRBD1,TGTGCCAGCAGTTCACAGGGGTACGAGCAGTACTTC,CASSSQGYEQYF
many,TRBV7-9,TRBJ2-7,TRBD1,TGTGCCAGCAGCTTGATAGTCGGACAGGGTGCCAACGAGCAGTACTTC,CASSLIVGQGANEQYF
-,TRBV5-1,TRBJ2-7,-,TGCGCCAGCAGCTTGGTGCAGGGAGGACCCTACGAGCAGTACTTC,CASSLVQGGPYEQYF
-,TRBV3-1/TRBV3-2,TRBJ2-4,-,TGTGCCAGCAGCCAAGGTGCAGGGGTAGGCAAAAACATTCAGTACTTC,CASSQGAGVGKNIQYF
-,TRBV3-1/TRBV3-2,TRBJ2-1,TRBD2,TGTGCCAGCAGCCCAGAGGCACTAGCGGGTTACCGGAATGAGCAGTTCTTC,CASSPEALAGYRNEQFF
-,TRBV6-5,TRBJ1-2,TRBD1,TGTGCCAGCAGTTACGCGGGACAGGGGGATTATGGCTACACCTTC,CASSYAGQGDYGYTF
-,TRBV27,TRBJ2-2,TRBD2,TGTGCCAGCAGTTTCCTTAGCGGGAGTGGTGGCGGGGAGCTGTTTTTT,CASSFLSGSGGGELFF
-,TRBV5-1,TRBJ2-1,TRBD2,TGCGCCAGCAGCTTGGGGGGACTAGGATTTGATGAGCAGTTCTTC,CASSLGGLGFDEQFF
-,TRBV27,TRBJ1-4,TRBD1,TGTGCCAGCAGTTTACTGGCAGGGGGATCCACTAATGAAAAACTGTTTTTT,CASSLLAGGSTNEKLFF
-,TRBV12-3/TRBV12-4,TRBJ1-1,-,TGTGCCAGCAGTCCAGGACAGCGTCGGGAAGCTTTCTTT,CASSPGQRREAFF
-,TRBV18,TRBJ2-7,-,TGTGCCAGCTCACAAGGGGTCGAGCAGTACTTC,CASSQGVEQYF
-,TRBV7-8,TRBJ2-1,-,TGTGCCAGCAGCTTAGATCCTAGTCGTGAGCAGTTCTTC,CASSLDPSREQFF
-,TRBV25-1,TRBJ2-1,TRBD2,TGTGCCAGCAGTGAATTTGAGCGGGGGGGCCCAAATGAGCAGTTCTTC,CASSEFERGGPNEQFF
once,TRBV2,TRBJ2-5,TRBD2,TGTGCCAGCAGTCCTAGCGGGCAAGAGACCCAGTACTTC,CASSPSGQETQYF
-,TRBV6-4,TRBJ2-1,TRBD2,TGTGCCAGCAGTGGCGGGAGGGCAGGTGAGCAGTTCTTC,CASSGGRAGEQFF
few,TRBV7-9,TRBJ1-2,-,TGTGCCAGCAGCTTATCAGGGGCCGGTGGCTACACCTTC,CASSLSGAGGYTF
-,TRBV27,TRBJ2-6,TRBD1,TGTGCCAGCAGTTTAGGCCAGGGGGTGGGGGCCAACGTCCTGACTTTC,CASSLGQGVGANVLTF
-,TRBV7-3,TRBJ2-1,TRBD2,TGTGCCAGCAGCCCTTCCGGGACTAGCGGGAGAACCTACAATGAGCAGTTCTTC,CASSPSGTSGRTYNEQFF
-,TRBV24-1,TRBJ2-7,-,TGTGCCACCAGTGACCCCCCGGTCGAGCAGTACTTC,CATSDPPVEQYF
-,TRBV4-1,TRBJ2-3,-,TGCGCCAGCAGCCAAGGTCGGTCAGATACGCAGTATTTT,CASSQGRSDTQYF
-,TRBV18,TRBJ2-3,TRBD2,TGTGCCAGCTCACCACCGGGACTAGAGTCGGCAGATACGCAGTATTTT,CASSPPGLESADTQYF
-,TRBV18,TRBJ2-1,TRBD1,TGTGCCAGCTCACCACGACGGACAGGTCGGGATACAATACAATACAATGAGCAGTTCTTC,CASSPRRTGRDTIQYNEQFF
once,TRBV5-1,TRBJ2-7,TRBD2,TGCGCCAGCAGCAACAGCGGGAGGGCTCAATACGAGCAGTACTTC,CASSNSGRAQYEQYF
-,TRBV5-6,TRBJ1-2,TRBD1,TGTGCCAGCAGCTTAGGCTTGGCAGGGGGACCCGCGGACTATGGCTACACCTTC,CASSLGLAGGPADYGYTF
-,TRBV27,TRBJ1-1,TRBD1,TGTGCCAGCAGTTTATCGACAGGGTTGAACACTGAAGCTTTCTTT,CASSLSTGLNTEAFF
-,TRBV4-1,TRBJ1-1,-,TGCGCCAGCAGCCAGAAGACAGAGCCGAACACTGAAGCTTTCTTT,CASSQKTEPNTEAFF
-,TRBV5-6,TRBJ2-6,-,TGTGCCAGCAACCGAGTTGGGGCCAACGTCCTGACTTTC,CASNRVGANVLTF
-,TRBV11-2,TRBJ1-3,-,TGTGCCAGCAGCCCCGGGGGGAGGGGACGGCTCTCTGGAAACACCATATATTTT,CASSPGGRGRLSGNTIYF
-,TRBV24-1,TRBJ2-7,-,TGTGCCACCAGTGACTGGGCTTCCTCCTACGAGCAGTACTTC,CATSDWASSYEQYF